This T cell receptor beta chain originates from a study of PD-1 blockade in classical Hodgkin lymphoma. About the study: Nivolumab dosed at 3 mg/kg went to patients intravenously every 2 weeks.

As to this clone: What it binds is unknown.

Brentuximab vedotin exposure varied among the patients, all of whom had relapsed after autologous stem cell transplantation. Regarding the study as a whole: Possibly reflecting disease activity or prior therapy, repertoire differences have causes that remain undefined. Patients newly diagnosed and complete responders had comparable baseline diversity.

Sequencing used immunoSEQ multiplex PCR; TCRdb keeps in-frame clones, though not all of them. Among tens of thousands of clones, over 70% were seen once, and the ten largest hold roughly two fifths. From germline, CDR1 is LGHNT and CDR2 FRNRAP. This CDR3 is built from 16 residues. The V end lost 0 bases, the J end lost 6 bases, and 17 bases lay between the germline ends. This TCR was recovered from a human donor with classical Hodgkin lymphoma. The material was peripheral blood mononuclear cells (PBMCs), obtained before the second cycle of nivolumab. The chain uses TRBV12-5 and TRBJ1-1, with a weak D call TRBD1 (6 bases). This CDR3 is CASGLVVTGLVSEAFF. CDR3 nucleotide sequence: TGTGCTAGTGGTTTGGTCGTAACAGGGCTGGTTTCTGAAGCTTTCTTT.